Listed here is a single T cell receptor beta chain. Its specificity is unknown. At one boundary the junction diverges from the germline segment, which might be a read error. CDR3 length equals 13 residues. The germline V gene encodes CDR1 MNHEY and CDR2 SMNVEV (reference sequence). Patients had received no treatment of any kind before thyroid surgery. This sample stems from a study of metastatic and nonmetastatic thyroid tumors. About the study: The authors compared repertoires across blood and tumor or nodule tissue from malignant and benign thyroid patients.

Study findings and constraints: As reported, TCR beta diversity in blood and tumor was significantly higher in malignant thyroid tumors than in benign nodules.

Original analysis: What underpinned the distant-metastasis classifier for papillary thyroid cancer was the set of CDR3 differences across clinicopathological groups. TCRdb re-clonotyped the PCR reads through MiXCR. The V and J calls shown here were made by TCRdb, not taken from the authors' results. Among about 23,000 clones listed, roughly a quarter were seen once. Sequencing was done on a sample of tumor tissue. The source is a male donor with papillary thyroid cancer or a benign thyroid nodule (not recorded which). Some clones in this sample may be carry-over from other donors' samples. The chain combines TRBV27 with TRBJ2-3; D call uncertain. The DNA of the CDR3 is TGTGCCAGCAGGGGGAAAGCCTCGGATAAGCAGTATTTT. As protein: CASRGKASDKQYF.